This T cell receptor beta chain was captured by sequencing in a study of blood T cell repertoires in COVID-19. In germline, CDR1 is MNHEY, CDR2 SVGAGI. The CDR3 extends over 13 amino acids. Trimming at V came to 7 bases and at J to 5 bases, leaving 3 bases not matched to a gene. Participants had their cohort set by participant-reported clinical history. Sequencing used immunoSEQ multiplex PCR; TCRdb keeps in-frame clones, though not all of them. The sample carries 300,000 to 400,000 clones, about 85% recorded once. This clonotype originated in a woman younger than 45 who had been exposed to COVID-19. Sequences were obtained from PBMCs or T cells enriched from blood (not recorded which). The V and J genes are TRBV6-5 and TRBJ2-7; 12 nucleotides align to TRBD2. The CDR3 loop is CASNRLAGDEQYF. The CDR3 nucleotides are TGTGCCAGCAATCGACTAGCGGGAGACGAGCAGTACTTC.